Described below is a single TCR beta chain sequence and its context. With 0 bases removed from V and 4 bases from J, the gap between germline ends came to 16 bases. From germline, CDR1 is SGHRS and CDR2 YFSETQ. CDR3 length equals 16 residues. These data are taken from a study of blood T cell repertoires in COVID-19. Looking at the study overall: Researchers got acute and convalescent COVID-19 samples from the United States, Italy and Spain. Sources were T cells, B-cell-depleted T cells, or PBMCs; the material itself was cDNA or gDNA.

In the original workflow: Reference gene primer amplification gave estimated nucleated cell counts. Profiling relied on immunoSEQ multiplex PCR, and the TCRdb table lists in-frame clones only, not all of them. The V and J calls and clone size were taken over from that table, and D and trimming were inferred from the DNA. The table has tens of thousands of clones, around 84% seen once; the top ten hold under 15%. The sample was peripheral blood. This TCR was sampled from a woman aged 80 or over with acute or convalescent COVID-19. The rearrangement links TRBV5-1 to TRBJ1-1; D possibly corresponds to TRBD1 (5 bases). Here the CDR3 DNA reads TGCGCCAGCAGCTTGGGCAGGAGCCTTAGGGGCACTGAAGCTTTCTTT. This gives the protein CASSLGRSLRGTEAFF.